The clone carrying this T cell receptor (beta chain) was seen many times. Trimming removed 0 bases at V and 4 bases at J, with 12 bases between. Germline CDR1 MGHRA, CDR2 YSYEKL. This CDR3 is 15 amino acids long. This specimen comes from a study of early T cells in non-severe SARS-CoV-2 infection. Study-wide context: The study sequenced bulk RNA from unsorted whole blood, with chains unpaired.

Unique molecular identifiers tagged individual cDNA molecules. Each CDR3 protein gets one entry after TCRdb re-called the 5' RACE reads with MiXCR. The repertoire includes 30,000 to 40,000 distinct CDR3 sequences, approximately 9.2% of them detected once, and less than 15% sits in the top ten. Sequencing was performed on whole blood. The sequence came from an adult who was a healthcare worker with PCR-confirmed SARS-CoV-2 infection or an uninfected control (not recorded which). This rearrangement joins TRBV4-1 to TRBJ1-1; D might be TRBD1 (5 bases). The chain's CDR3 is CASSQDIRGGTEAFF. In DNA, the CDR3 is TGCGCCAGCAGCCAAGATATTCGGGGGGGCACTGAAGCTTTCTTT.